These 8 T cell receptor beta chains originate from one sample sequenced in a study of blood T cell repertoires in COVID-19. TCRdb's table, derived via immunoSEQ multiplex PCR, lists solely in-frame clones and lacks some. The data contain a few hundred thousand clones, 70% to 90% of them singletons. The specimen sequenced was PBMCs or T cells enriched from blood (not recorded which). The receptors derive from a woman aged 40 to 50 with acute COVID-19.

The chain joins TRBV10-2 to TRBJ2-7; 11 bases fit TRBD1. J was trimmed by 7 bases and V by 8 bases; bases with no gene match: 10. Germline V lookup: CDR1 WSHSY, CDR2 SAAADI. CDR3 length equals 14 residues. CDR3 in amino acids: CASSGQGAGAEQYF. The CDR3 DNA reads as TGCGCCAGCTCCGGACAGGGGGCGGGAGCGGAGCAGTACTTC.

The V and J genes are TRBV27 and TRBJ1-2, with D perhaps matching TRBD1 (6 bases). Germline CDR1 MNHEY, CDR2 SMNVEV (reference sequence). Deletions cut 6 bases from V and 4 bases from J, with 18 bases between. CDR3 size: 15 residues. The CDR3 reads CASSLARRGGYGYTF. CDR3 DNA sequence: TGTGCCAGCAGCCTAGCCCGGAGAGGGGGCTATGGCTACACCTTC.

The rearrangement joins TRBV7-2 to TRBJ2-1; TRBD2 agrees at 8 bases. This CDR3 comprises 17 residues. Trimming took 5 bases from V and 8 from J; bases not matched to a gene: 17. CDR1 is SGHTA, CDR2 FQGNSA, per germline. CDR3 in amino acids: CASSRRGRTSPNDEQFF. In DNA form, the CDR3 reads TGTGCCAGCAGCCGCAGAGGTCGGACTAGCCCCAATGATGAGCAGTTCTTC.

V usage is TRBV30 and J usage is TRBJ1-2; a weak D match, TRBD1 (5 bases). V lost 5 bases and J 3 bases, leaving 19 bases between the germline ends. CDR1 GTSNPN and CDR2 SVGIG come from the germline V gene (reference sequence). The CDR3 loop spans 15 amino acids. This CDR3 reads CAWSPPGLVDYGYTF. The DNA for the CDR3 is TGTGCCTGGTCTCCCCCGGGACTTGTTGACTATGGCTACACCTTC.

This sequence joins TRBV28 and TRBJ1-5; the D gene is possibly TRBD1 (5 bases). CDR1 is MDHEN, CDR2 SYDVKM, per germline. This CDR3 contains 16 residues. V was trimmed by 2 bases and J by 3 bases, leaving 14 bases between them. The CDR3 coding sequence is TGTGCCAGCAGTTTACCCGGGGGAAGAACCAATCAGCCCCAGCATTTT. Amino acids: CASSLPGGRTNQPQHF.

The V call is TRBV2, the J call TRBJ1-5; 9 bases map to TRBD1. The CDR3 sequence is 15 residues long. Unmatched junction bases numbered 8, after V lost 5 bases and J lost 6 bases. CDR1 is SNHLY and CDR2 is FYNNEI in the germline V gene. The DNA for the CDR3 is TGTGCCAGCAGTTTAGACAGGGGGATGAGTCAGCCCCAGCATTTT. This gives the protein CASSLDRGMSQPQHF.

This chain uses TRBV4-1 with TRBJ2-1, with D perhaps matching TRBD2 (5 bases). V was shortened by 1 base and J by 8 bases, with 21 bases between the two germline ends. The CDR3 consists of 17 residues. Germline V gene data show CDR1 as MGHRA and CDR2 as YSYEKL. The CDR3 region is CASSQVVSSKGGYEQFF. CDR3 nucleotide sequence: TGCGCCAGCAGCCAAGTTGTGAGCTCCAAGGGCGGGTATGAGCAGTTCTTC.

This chain connects TRBV29-1 to TRBJ2-3; 9 bases match TRBD2. CDR3 length: 19 amino acids. From germline, CDR1 is SQVTM and CDR2 ANQGSEA. Trimming cost V 4 bases and J 2 bases; bases outside gene matches: 19. Here the CDR3 reads CSVGEGSGSGFSPTDTQYF. The CDR3 bases are TGCAGCGTTGGAGAGGGTAGCGGGAGTGGTTTTTCCCCCACAGATACGCAGTATTTT.